Listed below are T cell receptor beta chains from one sample, sequenced in a study of naive and memory T cell subsets. TCRdb re-derived calls from the UMI-ligation and nested PCR reads in MiXCR, one entry per CDR3 protein. The sample consists of 8,500 to 10,000 distinct CDR3 sequences, around 5.6% of them appearing once. Sequences were obtained from CD4+ TEMRA cells from blood. These receptors originate from a human donor in good health. Each CDR3 is given with its conserved first and last residue. The order of the fields is CDR3 DNA, CDR3 protein, J gene, CDR3 length, V gene, clone size, D gene. The D gene is left open where the match is weak. Clone size is shown for a subset of rows, as once, few, many or a class of expanded clone.

cdr3_nt: TGTGCCAGCAGCCCGCAGACAGGGTTATTGTCACCCCTCCACTTT
cdr3_aa: CASSPQTGLLSPLHF
j_call: TRBJ1-6
cdr3_length: 15
v_call: TRBV3-1
clone_size: many
d_call: TRBD1

cdr3_nt: TGTGCCAGCAGCTTTTTAGTCAGGACTAGCGGGAGGCATTTGGATACGCAGTATTTT
cdr3_aa: CASSFLVRTSGRHLDTQYF
j_call: TRBJ2-3
cdr3_length: 19
v_call: TRBV7-3
clone_size: NA
d_call: TRBD2

cdr3_nt: TGTGCCAGCAGCGCTAACGGTTTGGGCTACAATGAGCAGTTCTTC
cdr3_aa: CASSANGLGYNEQFF
j_call: TRBJ2-1
cdr3_length: 15
v_call: TRBV7-8
clone_size: many
d_call: NA

cdr3_nt: TGTGCCAGCGGGAGCAGGAACGAGCAGTACTTC
cdr3_aa: CASGSRNEQYF
j_call: TRBJ2-7
cdr3_length: 11
v_call: TRBV6-5
clone_size: many
d_call: NA

cdr3_nt: TGTGCCAGCAGTTATCGGGGACACGACTACGAGCAGTACTTC
cdr3_aa: CASSYRGHDYEQYF
j_call: TRBJ2-7
cdr3_length: 14
v_call: TRBV6-6
clone_size: NA
d_call: NA

cdr3_nt: TGCAGGCCGAACCGGGACAGGGTTGAGGCTTTCTTT
cdr3_aa: CRPNRDRVEAFF
j_call: TRBJ1-1
cdr3_length: 12
v_call: TRBV20-1
clone_size: many
d_call: TRBD1

cdr3_nt: TGTGCCAGCAGAAGCGGACAGGGCGGGGTCGCCAATCAGCCCCAGCATTTT
cdr3_aa: CASRSGQGGVANQPQHF
j_call: TRBJ1-5
cdr3_length: 17
v_call: TRBV6-2/TRBV6-3
clone_size: many
d_call: TRBD1

cdr3_nt: TGTGCCTGGAAGCGCAGTGCGAACACTGAAGCTTTCTTT
cdr3_aa: CAWKRSANTEAFF
j_call: TRBJ1-1
cdr3_length: 13
v_call: TRBV30
clone_size: NA
d_call: NA

cdr3_nt: TGTGCCAGTAATGGACAGGATAACACCGGGGAGCTGTTTTTT
cdr3_aa: CASNGQDNTGELFF
j_call: TRBJ2-2
cdr3_length: 14
v_call: TRBV19
clone_size: many
d_call: TRBD1

cdr3_nt: TGTGCCAGCAGGGCAGGGCGGGAGACCCAGTACTTC
cdr3_aa: CASRAGRETQYF
j_call: TRBJ2-5
cdr3_length: 12
v_call: TRBV2
clone_size: NA
d_call: NA

cdr3_nt: TGTGCCAGCAGCTTAAGGGGGGCCGACACTGAAGCTTTCTTT
cdr3_aa: CASSLRGADTEAFF
j_call: TRBJ1-1
cdr3_length: 14
v_call: TRBV7-3
clone_size: many
d_call: NA

cdr3_nt: TGTGCCTGGATGAGGGGGGGCCAAGGAAATGAGCAGTTCTTC
cdr3_aa: CAWMRGGQGNEQFF
j_call: TRBJ2-1
cdr3_length: 14
v_call: TRBV30
clone_size: NA
d_call: NA

cdr3_nt: TGTGCCAGCAGCTTAGGGTATGGGGGTGAGCAGTTCTTC
cdr3_aa: CASSLGYGGEQFF
j_call: TRBJ2-1
cdr3_length: 13
v_call: TRBV11-3
clone_size: many
d_call: NA

cdr3_nt: TGTGCCAGCAGCCATCCGGACAGCTACGAGCAGTACTTC
cdr3_aa: CASSHPDSYEQYF
j_call: TRBJ2-7
cdr3_length: 13
v_call: TRBV3-1
clone_size: few
d_call: NA

cdr3_nt: TGTGCCAGCAGCTCCCTGACAGATCCCTACAATGAGCAGTTCTTC
cdr3_aa: CASSSLTDPYNEQFF
j_call: TRBJ2-1
cdr3_length: 15
v_call: TRBV6-2/TRBV6-3
clone_size: NA
d_call: NA

cdr3_nt: TGTGCCAGCAGTTTATCCCGGACAGCGTTCCATGGCTACACCTTC
cdr3_aa: CASSLSRTAFHGYTF
j_call: TRBJ1-2
cdr3_length: 15
v_call: TRBV12-3/TRBV12-4
clone_size: many
d_call: NA

cdr3_nt: TGCGCCAGCAGCCCCACTAGCGGGAGAAATACGCAGTATTTT
cdr3_aa: CASSPTSGRNTQYF
j_call: TRBJ2-3
cdr3_length: 14
v_call: TRBV5-1
clone_size: NA
d_call: TRBD2

cdr3_nt: TGTGCCAGCAGTCGACAGGGGAGATTACGCCACACTGAAGCTTTCTTT
cdr3_aa: CASSRQGRLRHTEAFF
j_call: TRBJ1-1
cdr3_length: 16
v_call: TRBV6-5
clone_size: NA
d_call: TRBD1

cdr3_nt: TGTGCCAGCAGCCCCGAAACTAGCAACATTCAGTACTTC
cdr3_aa: CASSPETSNIQYF
j_call: TRBJ2-4
cdr3_length: 13
v_call: TRBV5-5
clone_size: NA
d_call: NA

cdr3_nt: TGTGCCAGCAGCTTAGCCGGGGCGGCAGGGGGAACGGATACGCAGTATTTT
cdr3_aa: CASSLAGAAGGTDTQYF
j_call: TRBJ2-3
cdr3_length: 17
v_call: TRBV7-8
clone_size: few
d_call: TRBD1

cdr3_nt: TGTGCCAGCACCGTAGGGAGACATTACACAGATACGCAGTATTTT
cdr3_aa: CASTVGRHYTDTQYF
j_call: TRBJ2-3
cdr3_length: 15
v_call: TRBV13
clone_size: many
d_call: NA

cdr3_nt: TGTGCCAGCAGCGACCCGGGACAACTCACAGATACGCAGTATTTT
cdr3_aa: CASSDPGQLTDTQYF
j_call: TRBJ2-3
cdr3_length: 15
v_call: TRBV7-2
clone_size: few
d_call: NA

cdr3_nt: TGTGCCAGTAGTATAAGTTACGGACAGGGGACCTACGAGCAGTACTTC
cdr3_aa: CASSISYGQGTYEQYF
j_call: TRBJ2-7
cdr3_length: 16
v_call: TRBV19
clone_size: many
d_call: TRBD1

cdr3_nt: TGTGCCAGCAGCTTAGATGGCAGGGGGCGGTCTGGAAACACCATATATTTT
cdr3_aa: CASSLDGRGRSGNTIYF
j_call: TRBJ1-3
cdr3_length: 17
v_call: TRBV7-2
clone_size: NA
d_call: TRBD1

cdr3_nt: TGTGCCAGCAGCACAGGGCTTAATGAAAAACTGTTTTTT
cdr3_aa: CASSTGLNEKLFF
j_call: TRBJ1-4
cdr3_length: 13
v_call: TRBV28
clone_size: NA
d_call: NA

cdr3_nt: TGTGCCAGCAGTGCAGACGGAGGGACTGAAGCTTTCTTT
cdr3_aa: CASSADGGTEAFF
j_call: TRBJ1-1
cdr3_length: 13
v_call: TRBV2
clone_size: few
d_call: NA

cdr3_nt: TGCAGTGCTAGCCGGGGACTAGCTGGGAATGAGCAGTTCTTC
cdr3_aa: CSASRGLAGNEQFF
j_call: TRBJ2-1
cdr3_length: 14
v_call: TRBV20-1
clone_size: many
d_call: TRBD2

cdr3_nt: TGCAGTGTGCGGAGGACACAAGGTTCGGGAGGGAACACTGAAGCTTTCTTT
cdr3_aa: CSVRRTQGSGGNTEAFF
j_call: TRBJ1-1
cdr3_length: 17
v_call: TRBV20-1
clone_size: many
d_call: NA

cdr3_nt: TGTGCCAGCAGCAAACGGTACAGGCTTGCTGATCAGCCCCAGCATTTT
cdr3_aa: CASSKRYRLADQPQHF
j_call: TRBJ1-5
cdr3_length: 16
v_call: TRBV21-1
clone_size: few
d_call: NA

cdr3_nt: TGTGCCAGCATCCGTAGTCGGGACGGTCGGACTAGCGGGAGGGCCGGATCCTACAATGAGCAGTTCTTC
cdr3_aa: CASIRSRDGRTSGRAGSYNEQFF
j_call: TRBJ2-1
cdr3_length: 23
v_call: TRBV7-8
clone_size: many
d_call: TRBD2

cdr3_nt: TGTGCCAGCAGTCGAGACACCCTCGCGGCATATGGCTACACCTTC
cdr3_aa: CASSRDTLAAYGYTF
j_call: TRBJ1-2
cdr3_length: 15
v_call: TRBV6-5
clone_size: many
d_call: NA

cdr3_nt: TGTGCCAGCAGTTTATCGGACAGGGGCACTGAAGCTTTCTTT
cdr3_aa: CASSLSDRGTEAFF
j_call: TRBJ1-1
cdr3_length: 14
v_call: TRBV27
clone_size: many
d_call: TRBD1

cdr3_nt: TGTGCCAGCAGCCCCGGGGAGCACGCGGGACCGACCCAGTACTTC
cdr3_aa: CASSPGEHAGPTQYF
j_call: TRBJ2-5
cdr3_length: 15
v_call: TRBV7-2
clone_size: many
d_call: NA

cdr3_nt: TGTGCCACCAGCAGAAACAATGAGCAGTTCTTC
cdr3_aa: CATSRNNEQFF
j_call: TRBJ2-1
cdr3_length: 11
v_call: TRBV15
clone_size: few
d_call: NA

cdr3_nt: TGTGCCAGCAGCCCAGGGGGTCGGAACACCGGGGAGCTGTTTTTT
cdr3_aa: CASSPGGRNTGELFF
j_call: TRBJ2-2
cdr3_length: 15
v_call: TRBV21-1
clone_size: many
d_call: NA

cdr3_nt: TGCAGTGCTAGCACCGGGACCGGGACAGGCAACTATGGCTACACCTTC
cdr3_aa: CSASTGTGTGNYGYTF
j_call: TRBJ1-2
cdr3_length: 16
v_call: TRBV20-1
clone_size: many
d_call: TRBD1

cdr3_nt: TGTGCCAGCAGCCCCCCACAGGGACGGATGAACACTGAAGCTTTCTTT
cdr3_aa: CASSPPQGRMNTEAFF
j_call: TRBJ1-1
cdr3_length: 16
v_call: TRBV6-6
clone_size: few
d_call: NA

cdr3_nt: TGCAGTGCTAGAGCTAGTAGGGGCGCCGATGGCTACACCTTC
cdr3_aa: CSARASRGADGYTF
j_call: TRBJ1-2
cdr3_length: 14
v_call: TRBV20-1
clone_size: NA
d_call: NA

cdr3_nt: TGTGCCAGCAGTTCCCGGGACCGGAGCTCCTACGAGCAGCACTTC
cdr3_aa: CASSSRDRSSYEQHF
j_call: TRBJ2-7
cdr3_length: 15
v_call: TRBV6-6
clone_size: many
d_call: NA

cdr3_nt: TGTGCCAGCAGTTTAGCGCCGGGACAGGCCTATGGCTACACCTTC
cdr3_aa: CASSLAPGQAYGYTF
j_call: TRBJ1-2
cdr3_length: 15
v_call: TRBV28
clone_size: NA
d_call: TRBD1

cdr3_nt: TGTGCCAGCAGCTTAGATCTAGCGGGGCCCCTAGGGACCCAGTACTTC
cdr3_aa: CASSLDLAGPLGTQYF
j_call: TRBJ2-5
cdr3_length: 16
v_call: TRBV7-2
clone_size: many
d_call: TRBD2

cdr3_nt: TGTGCCAGCAGTTTAGGGAGGGCTGCTCAGCCCCAGCATTTT
cdr3_aa: CASSLGRAAQPQHF
j_call: TRBJ1-5
cdr3_length: 14
v_call: TRBV27
clone_size: NA
d_call: NA

cdr3_nt: TGCAGTGCTCCGGACAGGGGAGGTGGGGCCAACGTCCTGACTTTC
cdr3_aa: CSAPDRGGGANVLTF
j_call: TRBJ2-6
cdr3_length: 15
v_call: TRBV20-1
clone_size: medium-sized
d_call: TRBD1

cdr3_nt: TGCAGTGTGGCGGTGGAATACTATGGCTACACCTTC
cdr3_aa: CSVAVEYYGYTF
j_call: TRBJ1-2
cdr3_length: 12
v_call: TRBV20-1
clone_size: many
d_call: NA

cdr3_nt: TGTGCCAGCTCACCTGGACCTGAGCGGGCAGGGTACGAGCAGTACTTC
cdr3_aa: CASSPGPERAGYEQYF
j_call: TRBJ2-7
cdr3_length: 16
v_call: TRBV18
clone_size: many
d_call: NA

cdr3_nt: TGTGCCAGCAGCGAGGTAGGGCTACGTGGCACTGAAGCTTTCTTT
cdr3_aa: CASSEVGLRGTEAFF
j_call: TRBJ1-1
cdr3_length: 15
v_call: TRBV9
clone_size: many
d_call: NA

cdr3_nt: TGCGCCAGCAGCCTCCACCTGCAGGGAAGTAGAGGAAACACCATATATTTT
cdr3_aa: CASSLHLQGSRGNTIYF
j_call: TRBJ1-3
cdr3_length: 17
v_call: TRBV4-3
clone_size: many
d_call: NA

cdr3_nt: TGCAGTGCCCCCCCCGGGGGGAGCTATGGCTACACCTTC
cdr3_aa: CSAPPGGSYGYTF
j_call: TRBJ1-2
cdr3_length: 13
v_call: TRBV20-1
clone_size: many
d_call: NA

cdr3_nt: TGTGCCAGCAGTGAAGCCCGGACAGGGGGCTTAGGTGGCTACACCTTC
cdr3_aa: CASSEARTGGLGGYTF
j_call: TRBJ1-2
cdr3_length: 16
v_call: TRBV2
clone_size: many
d_call: TRBD1

cdr3_nt: TGTGCCATCAGTGTTGGGACATCCTTATACGAGCAGTACTTC
cdr3_aa: CAISVGTSLYEQYF
j_call: TRBJ2-7
cdr3_length: 14
v_call: TRBV10-3
clone_size: few
d_call: NA

cdr3_nt: TGTGCCAGCCGGGGGGCTAGCGGGAGCCCAATCGGGGAGCTGTTTTTT
cdr3_aa: CASRGASGSPIGELFF
j_call: TRBJ2-2
cdr3_length: 16
v_call: TRBV3-1
clone_size: few
d_call: TRBD2

cdr3_nt: TGTGCCAGCAGCCCAATCCCGGGTCCAAGAGGCACTGAAGCTTTCTTT
cdr3_aa: CASSPIPGPRGTEAFF
j_call: TRBJ1-1
cdr3_length: 16
v_call: TRBV3-1
clone_size: few
d_call: NA

cdr3_nt: TGTGCCAGCAGACTATGGAGTTCGGAGACCCAGTACTTC
cdr3_aa: CASRLWSSETQYF
j_call: TRBJ2-5
cdr3_length: 13
v_call: TRBV6-2/TRBV6-3
clone_size: medium-sized
d_call: NA

cdr3_nt: TGCAGTGCTAGAAGGTCTGGGACCCGCTACAATGAGCAGTTCTTC
cdr3_aa: CSARRSGTRYNEQFF
j_call: TRBJ2-1
cdr3_length: 15
v_call: TRBV20-1
clone_size: medium-sized
d_call: NA

cdr3_nt: TGTGCCAGCAGCTTAGCGATGGGGACACGGGAGACCCAGTACTTC
cdr3_aa: CASSLAMGTRETQYF
j_call: TRBJ2-5
cdr3_length: 15
v_call: TRBV7-2
clone_size: many
d_call: NA

cdr3_nt: TGTGCCAGCAGCCTTTACAGGGCAAACACTGAAGCTTTCTTT
cdr3_aa: CASSLYRANTEAFF
j_call: TRBJ1-1
cdr3_length: 14
v_call: TRBV2
clone_size: many
d_call: NA

cdr3_nt: TGTGCCAGCAGCTTAGGAGGGGGCAGCTACGAGCAGTACTTC
cdr3_aa: CASSLGGGSYEQYF
j_call: TRBJ2-7
cdr3_length: 14
v_call: TRBV7-9
clone_size: few
d_call: TRBD1

cdr3_nt: TGCAGTGCTACGTCAGGGGGATCCTACGAGCAGTACTTC
cdr3_aa: CSATSGGSYEQYF
j_call: TRBJ2-7
cdr3_length: 13
v_call: TRBV20-1
clone_size: many
d_call: TRBD1